This record looks at one T cell receptor beta chain sequence and its context. The sample is drawn from a study of Graves' ophthalmopathy and Graves' hyperthyroidism. The germline V gene has CDR1 SEHNR and CDR2 FQNEAQ (reference sequence). The CDR3 runs 12 residues. Trimming stripped 6 bases from V and 2 bases from J, with 8 bases between. Active ophthalmopathy (CAS at least 3, NOSPECS at least 4), lasting under 3 months. Diagnosis relied on clinical symptoms, serum thyroxine, TRAb, thyroid ultrasound and orbital computed tomography. Amplification from RNA transcripts yielded the TCR beta CDR3 regions. An initial RT-PCR round employing HTBI primers preceded a second-round multiplex PCR. In TCRdb, the multiplex PCR reads were re-called with MiXCR into one record per CDR3 protein. The sample includes about 230,000 distinct CDR3 sequences, roughly 50% of them seen just once.

The sequenced material came from peripheral blood. The V and J genes are TRBV7-9 and TRBJ2-7; D not resolved. This TCR derives from an adult man with Graves' ophthalmopathy. The CDR3 DNA follows: TGTGCCAGCAGGGGCCCTACCTACGAGCAGTACTTC. Translation: CASRGPTYEQYF.